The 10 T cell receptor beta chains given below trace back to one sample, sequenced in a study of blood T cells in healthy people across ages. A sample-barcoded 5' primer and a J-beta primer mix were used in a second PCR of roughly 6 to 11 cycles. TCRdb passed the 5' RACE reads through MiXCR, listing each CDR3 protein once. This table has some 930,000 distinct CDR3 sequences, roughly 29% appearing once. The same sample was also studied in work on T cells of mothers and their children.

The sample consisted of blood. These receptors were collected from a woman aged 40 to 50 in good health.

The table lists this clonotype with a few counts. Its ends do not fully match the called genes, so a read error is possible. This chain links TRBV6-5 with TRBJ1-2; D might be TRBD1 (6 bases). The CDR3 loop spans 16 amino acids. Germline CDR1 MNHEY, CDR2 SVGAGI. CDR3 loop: CAGSRPRGASNYGYTF. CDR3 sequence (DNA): TGTGCCGGCAGTAGACCCCGGGGGGCCTCTAACTATGGCTACACCTTC.

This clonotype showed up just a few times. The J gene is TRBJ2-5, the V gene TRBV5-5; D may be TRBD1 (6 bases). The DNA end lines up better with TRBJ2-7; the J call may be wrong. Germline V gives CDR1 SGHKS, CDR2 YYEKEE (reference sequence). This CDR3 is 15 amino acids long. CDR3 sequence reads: CASSLEGHLTYEQYF. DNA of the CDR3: TGTGCCAGCAGCTTGGAGGGACACCTAACCTACGAGCAGTACTTC.

CDR3 in amino acids: CASSPRTSGVQETQYF. The CDR3 DNA sequence: TGTGCCAGCAGCCCCCGGACTAGCGGGGTCCAAGAGACCCAGTACTTC. J is TRBJ2-5 and V is TRBV13; 12 bases map to TRBD2. CDR3 length: 16 amino acids. In germline, CDR1 is PRHDT, CDR2 FYEKMQ (reference sequence). V was clipped by 5 bases and J by 1 base; unmatched bases: 5.

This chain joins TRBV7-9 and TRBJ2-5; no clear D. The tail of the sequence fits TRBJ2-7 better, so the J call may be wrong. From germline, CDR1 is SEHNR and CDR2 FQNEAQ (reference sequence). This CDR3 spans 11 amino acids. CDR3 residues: CASRLKGEQYF. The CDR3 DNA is TGTGCCAGCAGGTTGAAAGGCGAGCAGTACTTC.

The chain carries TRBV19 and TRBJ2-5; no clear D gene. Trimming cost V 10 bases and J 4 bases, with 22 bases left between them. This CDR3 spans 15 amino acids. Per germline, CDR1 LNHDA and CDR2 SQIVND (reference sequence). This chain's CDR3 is CATSPRSTLGETQYF. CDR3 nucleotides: TGTGCCACCTCCCCCCGTTCGACATTGGGAGAGACCCAGTACTTC.

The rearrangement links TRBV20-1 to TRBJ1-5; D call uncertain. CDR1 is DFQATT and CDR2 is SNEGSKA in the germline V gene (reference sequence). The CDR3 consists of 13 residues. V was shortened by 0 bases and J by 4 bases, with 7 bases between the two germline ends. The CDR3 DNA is TGCAGTGCTAGAGATCCTGGGAATCAGCCCCAGCATTTT. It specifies CSARDPGNQPQHF.

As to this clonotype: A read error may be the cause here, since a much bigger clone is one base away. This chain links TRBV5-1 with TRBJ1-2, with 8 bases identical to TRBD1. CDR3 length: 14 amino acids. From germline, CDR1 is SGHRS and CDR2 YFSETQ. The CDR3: CASRRQGTNSGYTF. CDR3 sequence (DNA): TGCGCCAGCAGGCGACAGGGGACTAACTCTGGCTACACCTTC.

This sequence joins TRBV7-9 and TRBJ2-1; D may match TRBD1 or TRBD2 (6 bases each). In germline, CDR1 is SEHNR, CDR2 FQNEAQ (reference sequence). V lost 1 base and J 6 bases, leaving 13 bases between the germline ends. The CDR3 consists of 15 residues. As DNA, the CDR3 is TGTGCCAGCAGCTTAGGCCAAGGAGGGGGCAATGAGCAGTTCTTC. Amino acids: CASSLGQGGGNEQFF.

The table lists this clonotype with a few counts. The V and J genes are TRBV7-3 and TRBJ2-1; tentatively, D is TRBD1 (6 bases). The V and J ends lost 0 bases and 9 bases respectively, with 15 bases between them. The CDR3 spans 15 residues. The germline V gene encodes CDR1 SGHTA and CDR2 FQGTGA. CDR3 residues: CASSLTSTGVGEQFF. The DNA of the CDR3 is TGTGCCAGCAGCTTAACGTCGACAGGAGTGGGTGAGCAGTTCTTC.

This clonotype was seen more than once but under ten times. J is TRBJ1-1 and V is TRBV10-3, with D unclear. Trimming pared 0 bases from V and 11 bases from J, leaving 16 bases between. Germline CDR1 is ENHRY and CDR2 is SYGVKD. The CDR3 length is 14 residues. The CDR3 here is CAISESVEVSGAFF. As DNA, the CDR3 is TGTGCCATCAGTGAGTCGGTGGAAGTAAGTGGCGCTTTCTTT.